A single T cell receptor beta chain is shown here with its context. These data come from a study of blood T cell repertoires in COVID-19. Study as a whole: The analysed material was cDNA or gDNA that came from T cells, B-cell-depleted T cells, or PBMCs.

Clones were read by immunoSEQ multiplex PCR, and TCRdb kept only the in-frame ones, dropping some. The sample contains a few hundred thousand clones, around 90% of which appear only once. The TCR sequence derives from a man in his forties with acute or convalescent COVID-19. The specimen was peripheral blood.

The CDR3: CASSVSGTGVYEQYF. The CDR3 DNA reads as TGTGCCAGCAGCGTATCCGGGACAGGGGTCTACGAGCAGTACTTC. The V and J genes are TRBV7-9 and TRBJ2-7; 10 bases are shared with TRBD1. CDR3 size: 15 residues. In germline, CDR1 is SEHNR, CDR2 FQNEAQ (reference sequence). Unmatched junction bases numbered 7, after V lost 5 bases and J lost 3 bases.